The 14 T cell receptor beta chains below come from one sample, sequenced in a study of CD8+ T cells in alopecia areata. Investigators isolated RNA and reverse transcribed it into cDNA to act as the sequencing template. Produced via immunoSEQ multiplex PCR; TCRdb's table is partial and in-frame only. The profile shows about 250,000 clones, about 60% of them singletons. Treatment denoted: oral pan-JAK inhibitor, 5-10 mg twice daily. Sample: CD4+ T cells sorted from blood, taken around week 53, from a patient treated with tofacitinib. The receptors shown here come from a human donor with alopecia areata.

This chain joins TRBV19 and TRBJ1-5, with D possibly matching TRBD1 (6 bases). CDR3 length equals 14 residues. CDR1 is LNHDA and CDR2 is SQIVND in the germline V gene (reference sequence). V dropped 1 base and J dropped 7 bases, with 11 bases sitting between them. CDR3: CASSIGGAGQPQHF. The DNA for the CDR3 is TGTGCCAGTAGTATAGGGGGGGCAGGGCAGCCCCAGCATTTT.

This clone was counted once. CDR3 DNA sequence: TGTGCCAGCAGCTCGGATCGCGAGGGGAGCTCCTACAATGAGCAGTTCTTC. Its translation is CASSSDREGSSYNEQFF. The chain carries TRBV7-8 and TRBJ2-1; D possibly uses TRBD1 or TRBD2 (5 bases each). CDR1 SGHVS and CDR2 FQNEAQ come from the germline V gene. Trimming removed 4 bases from V and 0 bases from J, with 16 bases in between. The length of the CDR3 is 17 residues.

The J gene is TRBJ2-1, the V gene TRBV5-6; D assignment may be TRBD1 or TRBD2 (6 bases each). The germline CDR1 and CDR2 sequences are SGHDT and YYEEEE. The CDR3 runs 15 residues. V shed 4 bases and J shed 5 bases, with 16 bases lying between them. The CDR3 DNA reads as TGTGCCAGCAGCGCGCCCTGGGGGGCCGACAATGAGCAGTTCTTC. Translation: CASSAPWGADNEQFF.

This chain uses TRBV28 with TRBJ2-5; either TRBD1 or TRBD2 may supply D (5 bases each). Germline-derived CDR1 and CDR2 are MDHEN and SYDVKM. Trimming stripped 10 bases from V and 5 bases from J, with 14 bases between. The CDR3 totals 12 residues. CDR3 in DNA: TGTGCCACTCGACGGGACGGGGAGACCCAGTACTTC. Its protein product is CATRRDGETQYF.

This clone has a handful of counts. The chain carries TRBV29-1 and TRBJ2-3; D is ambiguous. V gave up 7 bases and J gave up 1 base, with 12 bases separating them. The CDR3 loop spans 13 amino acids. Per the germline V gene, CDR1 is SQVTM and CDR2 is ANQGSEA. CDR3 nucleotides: TGCAGCGCCCTCTGGGCCGGCACAGATACGCAGTATTTT. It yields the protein CSALWAGTDTQYF.

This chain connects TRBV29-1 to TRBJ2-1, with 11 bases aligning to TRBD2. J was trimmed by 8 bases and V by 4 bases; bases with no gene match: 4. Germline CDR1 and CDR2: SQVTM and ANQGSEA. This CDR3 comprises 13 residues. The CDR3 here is CSVVTSGVDEQFF. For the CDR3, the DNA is TGCAGCGTTGTGACTAGCGGGGTCGATGAGCAGTTCTTC.

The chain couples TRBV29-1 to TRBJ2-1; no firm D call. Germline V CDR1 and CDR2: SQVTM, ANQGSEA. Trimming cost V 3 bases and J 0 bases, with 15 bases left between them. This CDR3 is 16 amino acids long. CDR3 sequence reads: CSVDRSSLSSYNEQFF. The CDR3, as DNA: TGCAGCGTTGACAGGTCGAGTCTAAGCTCCTACAATGAGCAGTTCTTC.

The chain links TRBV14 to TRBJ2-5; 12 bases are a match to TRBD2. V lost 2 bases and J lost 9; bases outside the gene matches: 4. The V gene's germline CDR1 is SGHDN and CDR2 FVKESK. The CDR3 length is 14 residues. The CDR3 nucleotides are TGTGCCAGCAGCCAACTAGCGGGGGGGCCTCCCCAGTACTTC. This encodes CASSQLAGGPPQYF.

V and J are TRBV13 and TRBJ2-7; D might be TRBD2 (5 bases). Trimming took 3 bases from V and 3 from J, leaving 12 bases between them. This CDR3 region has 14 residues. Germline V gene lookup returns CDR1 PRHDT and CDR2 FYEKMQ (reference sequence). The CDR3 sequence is CASSFRERSYEQYF. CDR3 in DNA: TGTGCCAGCAGCTTTAGGGAGCGTAGCTACGAGCAGTACTTC. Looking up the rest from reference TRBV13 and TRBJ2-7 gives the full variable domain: AAGVIQSPRHLIKEKRETATLKCYPIPRHDTVYWYQQGPGQDPQFLISFYEKMQSDKGSIPDRFSAQQFSDYHSELNMSSLELGDSALYFCASSFRERSYEQYFGPGTRLTVT.

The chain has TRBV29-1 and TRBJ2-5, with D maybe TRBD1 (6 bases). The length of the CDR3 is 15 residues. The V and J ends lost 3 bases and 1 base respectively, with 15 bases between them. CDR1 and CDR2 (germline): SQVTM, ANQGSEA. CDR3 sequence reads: CSVDIGQILQETQYF. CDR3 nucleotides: TGCAGCGTTGATATCGGACAGATACTCCAAGAGACCCAGTACTTC.

The CDR3 coding sequence is TGTGCCTGGAGCGCCGGGCCTTTGACTGAAGCTTTCTTT. This codes for CAWSAGPLTEAFF. The chain links TRBV30 to TRBJ1-1, with D unclear. Germline V CDR1 and CDR2: GTSNPN, SVGIG (reference sequence). With 3 bases removed from V and 5 bases from J, the gap between germline ends came to 13 bases. This CDR3 contains 13 residues.

The CDR3 coding sequence is TGCGCCAGCAGCCAACCTATCACAGGGGCCTACGAGCAGTACTTC. It is translated as CASSQPITGAYEQYF. The chain employs TRBV4-3 and TRBJ2-7; 7 nucleotides align to TRBD1. Germline CDR1 LGHNA, CDR2 YSLEER. V lost 2 bases, J lost 2 bases, and 6 bases stayed unmatched. CDR3 size: 15 residues.

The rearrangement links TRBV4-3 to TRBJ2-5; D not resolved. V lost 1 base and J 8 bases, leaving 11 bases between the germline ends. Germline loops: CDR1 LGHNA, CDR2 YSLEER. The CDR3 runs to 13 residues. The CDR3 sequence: CASSQGLSPTQYF. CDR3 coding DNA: TGCGCCAGCAGCCAAGGTCTCTCCCCCACCCAGTACTTC.

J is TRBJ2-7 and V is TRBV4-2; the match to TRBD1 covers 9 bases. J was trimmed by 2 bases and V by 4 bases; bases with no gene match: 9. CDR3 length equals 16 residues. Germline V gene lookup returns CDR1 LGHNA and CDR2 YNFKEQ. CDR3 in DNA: TGTGCCAGCAGCCCGGGGACAGGGAACGTGGCCTACGAGCAGTACTTC. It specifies CASSPGTGNVAYEQYF.